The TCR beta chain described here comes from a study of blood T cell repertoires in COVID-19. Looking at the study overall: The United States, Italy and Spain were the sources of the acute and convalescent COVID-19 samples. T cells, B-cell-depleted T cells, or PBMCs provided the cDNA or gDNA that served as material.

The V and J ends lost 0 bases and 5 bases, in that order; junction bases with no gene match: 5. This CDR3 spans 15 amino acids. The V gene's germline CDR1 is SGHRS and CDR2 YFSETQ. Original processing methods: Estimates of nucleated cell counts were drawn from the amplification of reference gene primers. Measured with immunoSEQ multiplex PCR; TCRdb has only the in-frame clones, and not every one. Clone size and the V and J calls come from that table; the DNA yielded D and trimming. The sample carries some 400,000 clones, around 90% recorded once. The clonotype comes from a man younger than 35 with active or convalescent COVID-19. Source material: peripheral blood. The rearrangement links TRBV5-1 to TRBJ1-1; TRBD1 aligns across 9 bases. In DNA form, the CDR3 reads TGCGCCAGCAGCTTGGCCGGGACAGGGATGACTGAAGCTTTCTTT. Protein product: CASSLAGTGMTEAFF.